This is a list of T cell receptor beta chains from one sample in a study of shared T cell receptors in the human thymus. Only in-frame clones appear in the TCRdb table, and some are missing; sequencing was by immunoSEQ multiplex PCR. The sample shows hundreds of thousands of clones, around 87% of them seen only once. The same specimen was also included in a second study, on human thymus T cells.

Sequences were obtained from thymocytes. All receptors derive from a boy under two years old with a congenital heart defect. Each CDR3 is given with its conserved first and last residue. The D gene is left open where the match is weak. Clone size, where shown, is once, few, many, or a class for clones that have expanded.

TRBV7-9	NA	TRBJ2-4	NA	CASSLDAGRERNIQYF	TGTGCCAGCAGCTTAGATGCGGGTAGGGAAAGAAACATTCAGTACTTC
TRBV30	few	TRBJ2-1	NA	CAWSLPPGYNEQFF	TGTGCCTGGAGTTTGCCGCCGGGATACAATGAGCAGTTCTTC
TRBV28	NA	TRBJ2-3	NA	CASSPAQDTRTDTQYF	TGTGCCAGCAGTCCCGCCCAGGACACACGCACAGATACGCAGTATTTT
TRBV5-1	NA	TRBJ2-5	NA	CASSLPRLLETQYF	TGCGCCAGCAGCCTCCCGCGGCTGCTAGAGACCCAGTACTTC
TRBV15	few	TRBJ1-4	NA	CATSRDRGEKLFF	TGTGCCACCAGCAGAGATCGAGGGGAAAAACTGTTTTTT
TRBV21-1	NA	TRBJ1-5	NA	CASSKAKRVWWGREANQPQHF	TGTGCCAGCAGCAAAGCTAAGCGGGTTTGGTGGGGCAGGGAGGCGAATCAGCCCCAGCATTTT
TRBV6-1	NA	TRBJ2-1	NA	CASSDNGQRDNEQFF	TGTGCCAGCAGTGACAATGGGCAGAGGGACAATGAGCAGTTCTTC
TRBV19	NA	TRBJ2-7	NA	CASSNYSSVTGRSYEQYF	TGTGCCAGTAGTAACTATAGCTCGGTGACAGGGAGGTCCTACGAGCAGTACTTC
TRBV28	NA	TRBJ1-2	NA	CASSLQTGTYGYTF	TGTGCCAGCAGTTTACAAACAGGGACCTATGGCTACACCTTC
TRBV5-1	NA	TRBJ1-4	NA	CASSLAEGGGTNEKLFF	TGCGCCAGCAGCTTGGCCGAGGGTGGCGGAACTAATGAAAAACTGTTTTTT
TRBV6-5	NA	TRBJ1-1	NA	CASSERATEAFF	TGTGCCAGCAGTGAACGCGCCACTGAAGCTTTCTTT
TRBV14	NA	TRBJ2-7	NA	CASRQGSGEQYF	TGTGCCAGCAGGCAAGGGTCGGGCGAGCAGTACTTC
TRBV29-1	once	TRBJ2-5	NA	CSVDRGRPEQETQYF	TGCAGCGTTGACCGAGGAAGACCGGAGCAAGAGACCCAGTACTTC
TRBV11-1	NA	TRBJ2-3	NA	CASSPGLGAPQRADTQYF	TGTGCCAGCAGCCCAGGTTTAGGGGCGCCTCAGCGGGCAGATACGCAGTATTTT
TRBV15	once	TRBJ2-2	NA	CATSRAPRGPPLATGELFF	TGTGCCACCAGCAGGGCGCCGCGAGGTCCCCCGTTGGCTACCGGGGAGCTGTTTTTT
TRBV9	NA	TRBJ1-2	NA	CASSVDQGGSGIGYTF	TGTGCCAGCAGCGTAGATCAGGGAGGCTCTGGCATTGGCTACACCTTC
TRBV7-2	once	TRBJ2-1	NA	CASSLHGQAYNEQFF	TGTGCCAGCAGTTTGCACGGACAAGCGTACAATGAGCAGTTCTTC
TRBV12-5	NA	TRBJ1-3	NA	CASGFRGSGSGNTIYF	TGTGCTAGTGGTTTCAGGGGTTCCGGCTCTGGAAACACCATATATTTT
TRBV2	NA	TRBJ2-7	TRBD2	CASSMREGPKYF	TGTGCCAGCAGCATGCGGGAGGGCCCTAAGTACTTC
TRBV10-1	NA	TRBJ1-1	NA	CASSESQRNTEAFF	TGCGCCAGCAGTGAGAGCCAAAGGAACACTGAAGCTTTCTTT
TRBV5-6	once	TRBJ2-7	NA	CASSFQGLSYEQYF	TGTGCCAGCAGCTTTCAGGGTCTTTCCTACGAGCAGTACTTC
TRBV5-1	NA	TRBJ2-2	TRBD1	CASSHPTGDGGELFF	TGCGCCAGCAGTCACCCGACAGGGGACGGCGGGGAGCTGTTTTTT
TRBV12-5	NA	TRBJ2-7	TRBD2	CASGFRTRARYEQYF	TGTGCTAGTGGTTTTCGGACTAGGGCGAGGTACGAGCAGTACTTC
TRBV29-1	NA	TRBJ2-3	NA	CSAYRPDTQYF	TGCAGCGCTTACAGGCCAGATACGCAGTATTTT
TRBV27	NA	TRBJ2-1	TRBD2	CASSFGTSGRPEQFF	TGTGCCAGCAGTTTCGGGACTAGCGGGAGACCTGAGCAGTTCTTC
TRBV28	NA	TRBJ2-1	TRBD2	CASKSGGAQQFF	TGTGCCAGCAAAAGCGGGGGGGCCCAGCAGTTCTTC
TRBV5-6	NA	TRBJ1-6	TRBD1	CASSLVGTDYNSPLHF	TGTGCCAGCAGCTTGGTTGGGACAGACTATAATTCACCCCTCCACTTT
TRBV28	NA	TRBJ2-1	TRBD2	CASSPGLAGLDEQFF	TGTGCCAGCAGTCCGGGACTAGCGGGATTGGATGAGCAGTTCTTC
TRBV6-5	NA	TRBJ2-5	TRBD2	CASSPLAGEETQYF	TGTGCCAGCAGCCCCCTAGCGGGAGAGGAGACCCAGTACTTC
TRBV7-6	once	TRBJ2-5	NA	CASTHYGLADQETQYF	TGTGCCAGCACCCATTACGGGCTAGCCGACCAAGAGACCCAGTACTTC
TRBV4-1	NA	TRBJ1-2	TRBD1	CASSLEPGTGTDYGYTF	TGCGCCAGCAGTCTCGAGCCCGGGACAGGGACTGACTATGGCTACACCTTC
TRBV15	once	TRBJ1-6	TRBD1	CATSTEQGGGSPLHF	TGTGCCACCAGCACCGAACAGGGGGGCGGCTCACCCCTCCACTTT
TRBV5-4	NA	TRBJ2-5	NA	CASSLTEEGKETQYF	TGTGCCAGCAGCCTGACGGAGGAGGGGAAAGAGACCCAGTACTTC
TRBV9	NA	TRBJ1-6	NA	CASSARGKNSPLHF	TGTGCCAGCAGCGCCAGGGGTAAGAATTCACCCCTCCACTTT
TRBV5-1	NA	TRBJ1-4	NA	CASMGGFDEKLFF	TGCGCCAGCATGGGGGGTTTCGATGAAAAACTGTTTTTT
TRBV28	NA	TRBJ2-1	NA	CASTWQGGLWNEQFF	TGTGCCAGCACCTGGCAGGGGGGCCTATGGAATGAGCAGTTCTTC
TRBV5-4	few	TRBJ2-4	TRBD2	CASSLEIAGVAKNIQYF	TGTGCCAGCAGCTTGGAAATAGCGGGAGTAGCCAAAAACATTCAGTACTTC
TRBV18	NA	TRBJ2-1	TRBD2	CASSPYPIAGLAAHNEQFF	TGTGCCAGCTCACCTTACCCCATTGCGGGACTAGCGGCCCACAATGAGCAGTTCTTC
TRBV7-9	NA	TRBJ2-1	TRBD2	CASSSGLAGGPLGEQFF	TGTGCCAGCAGCTCAGGACTAGCGGGAGGGCCACTGGGTGAGCAGTTCTTC
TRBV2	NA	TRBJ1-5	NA	CASSLRQFGLSNQPQHF	TGTGCCAGCAGCCTAAGACAGTTTGGTCTGAGCAATCAGCCCCAGCATTTT